Listed here are 14 T cell receptor beta chains from one sample, sequenced in a study of cytomegalovirus exposure and HLA in healthy donors. The PCR ran on 60 Vbeta and 13 Jbeta primers. Repertoires were generated with immunoSEQ multiplex PCR, while TCRdb's copy carries only in-frame clones and drops some. The table lists around 140,000 clones, around four fifths of them singletons. The sample taken for sequencing was PBMCs. These receptors all stem from a woman aged 55 to 70 in good health and CMV-seropositive.

This clone was recorded a few times. The chain has TRBV2 and TRBJ1-5, with D tentatively TRBD1 (6 bases). CDR1 is SNHLY, CDR2 FYNNEI, per germline. This CDR3 contains 16 residues. The V gene lost 4 bases and the J gene lost 0 bases, with 13 bases spanning the gap. The CDR3: CASSGGRGLSNQPQHF. The DNA for the CDR3 is TGTGCCAGCAGTGGGGGCAGGGGCCTTAGCAATCAGCCCCAGCATTTT.

The chain recombines TRBV7-9 with TRBJ2-3, with D perhaps TRBD2 (5 bases). V was shortened by 2 bases and J by 4 bases, with 16 bases between the two germline ends. CDR1 SEHNR and CDR2 FQNEAQ come from the germline V gene (reference sequence). The CDR3 consists of 16 residues. CDR3 amino acids: CASSLIGRVGSDTQYF. As DNA, the CDR3 is TGTGCCAGCAGCTTAATCGGGCGGGTAGGATCAGATACGCAGTATTTT.

This clone was seen once. The J gene is TRBJ2-2, the V gene TRBV15; maybe TRBD1 (5 bases). Germline V gene lookup returns CDR1 LNHNV and CDR2 YYDKDF (reference sequence). The CDR3 totals 17 residues. V shed 0 bases and J shed 2 bases, with 13 bases lying between them. The CDR3: CATSRDSKDINTGELFF. CDR3 bases: TGTGCCACCAGCAGAGATAGCAAGGACATAAACACCGGGGAGCTGTTTTTT.

CDR3 in DNA: TGCGCCAGCAGCGACTATCGAGTGGGCACTGAAGCTTTCTTT. Amino acids: CASSDYRVGTEAFF. This chain uses TRBV5-1 with TRBJ1-1, with D unclear. Trimming removed 4 bases at V and 4 bases at J, with 14 bases between. Germline lookup yields CDR1 SGHRS and CDR2 YFSETQ. The CDR3 is 14 amino acids.

The genes are TRBV19 and TRBJ1-3; 7 bases agree with TRBD1. Trimming cost V 8 bases and J 1 base; bases outside gene matches: 8. This CDR3 has 15 amino acids. Germline V gene data show CDR1 as LNHDA and CDR2 as SQIVND (reference sequence). This CDR3 reads CASEGGMNSGNTIYF. The CDR3 nucleotides are TGTGCCAGTGAAGGGGGCATGAATTCTGGAAACACCATATATTTT.

This chain links TRBV4-3 with TRBJ1-1; the D is unclear. The V end lost 0 bases, the J end lost 7 bases, and 15 bases lay between the germline ends. Per the germline V gene, CDR1 is LGHNA and CDR2 is YSLEER. The length of the CDR3 is 15 residues. The CDR3 region is CASSQEAAEGFEAFF. CDR3 DNA: TGCGCCAGCAGCCAAGAGGCAGCGGAAGGATTTGAAGCTTTCTTT.

V is TRBV19 and J is TRBJ2-7, with D tentatively TRBD2 (5 bases). CDR1 LNHDA and CDR2 SQIVND come from the germline V gene (reference sequence). The V gene lost 1 base and the J gene lost 0 bases, with 10 bases spanning the gap. CDR3 length: 15 residues. DNA for the CDR3: TGTGCCAGTAGTATAGCCCAGCGGAGCTCCTACGAGCAGTACTTC. This encodes CASSIAQRSSYEQYF.

As DNA, the CDR3 is TGTGCCAGCTCACCCTGGACAGGATTTAACACCGGGGAGCTGTTTTTT. Residues: CASSPWTGFNTGELFF. The gene calls are TRBV18 and TRBJ2-2; 7 positions agree with TRBD1. The CDR3 is made up of 16 amino acids. V lost 3 bases and J lost 2; bases outside the gene matches: 6. Germline CDR1 reads KGHSH; CDR2 reads LQKENI.

This clone was seen just once. This sequence joins TRBV30 and TRBJ1-6, with 7 bases fitting TRBD1. The CDR3 spans 14 residues. Germline CDR1 reads GTSNPN; CDR2 reads SVGIG (reference sequence). Trimming took 7 bases from V and 9 from J; bases not matched to a gene: 12. The CDR3 loop is CAYMTGIGRSPLHF. The CDR3 DNA reads TGTGCCTACATGACAGGGATCGGACGTTCACCCCTCCACTTT.

The genes are TRBV2 and TRBJ1-5, with D possibly matching TRBD1 (5 bases). CDR1 and CDR2 (germline): SNHLY, FYNNEI. The CDR3 sequence is 12 residues long. V was clipped by 8 bases and J by 3 bases, with 8 bases between them. The CDR3 loop is CASQGLNQPQHF. The CDR3 DNA follows: TGTGCCAGCCAGGGTCTCAATCAGCCCCAGCATTTT. The full variable domain, completed using reference TRBV2 and TRBJ1-5, is EPEVTQTPSHQVTQMGQEVILRCVPISNHLYFYWYRQILGQKVEFLVSFYNNEISEKSEIFDDQFSVERPDGSNFTLKIRSTKLEDSAMYFCASQGLNQPQHFGDGTRLSIL.

The rearrangement uses TRBV14 and TRBJ2-7, with 7 bases lining up with TRBD2. V dropped 6 bases and J dropped 5; count of bases not matched to a gene: 16. Germline values: CDR1 SGHDN, CDR2 FVKESK. The CDR3 contains 16 residues. The CDR3 sequence is CASSPTTGGTRNEQYF. As DNA, the CDR3 is TGTGCCAGCAGTCCTACAACGGGGGGAACTCGGAACGAGCAGTACTTC.

The rearrangement uses TRBV25-1 and TRBJ2-5; 11 bases fit TRBD2. Trimming at V came to 0 bases and at J to 2 bases, leaving 8 bases not matched to a gene. The CDR3 loop spans 18 amino acids. The germline V gene encodes CDR1 MGHDK and CDR2 SYGVNS. This CDR3 reads CASSEYGFGLAGQETQYF. The CDR3 DNA follows: TGTGCCAGCAGTGAATACGGTTTCGGACTAGCGGGTCAAGAGACCCAGTACTTC.

The chain employs TRBV11-2 and TRBJ2-7, with 7 nucleotides matching TRBD2. J lost 0 bases, V lost 9 bases, and 11 bases had no gene match. The CDR3 covers 15 residues. Per germline, CDR1 SGHAT and CDR2 FQNNGV. CDR3 in DNA: TGTGCCAGTACGGAAGGGCGGGAGAGCTCCTACGAGCAGTACTTC. This gives the protein CASTEGRESSYEQYF. Full variable domain (missing parts from reference TRBV11-2 and TRBJ2-7): EAGVAQSPRYKIIEKRQSVAFWCNPISGHATLYWYQQILGQGPKLLIQFQNNGVVDDSQLPKDRFSAERLKGVDSTLKIQPAKLEDSAVYLCASTEGRESSYEQYFGPGTRLTVT.

The genes are TRBV28 and TRBJ2-1; possibly TRBD2 for D (5 bases). Germline loops: CDR1 MDHEN, CDR2 SYDVKM. The CDR3 runs 15 residues. V was clipped by 3 bases and J by 6 bases, with 15 bases between them. The CDR3, as DNA: TGTGCCAGCAGTTTTCTCTTGGCCGGACTCAATGAGCAGTTCTTC. It encodes CASSFLLAGLNEQFF.